These T cell receptor beta chains were read from a single sample in a study of blood T cell repertoires in COVID-19. TCRdb's copy holds only in-frame clones and misses some; the assay was immunoSEQ multiplex PCR. The sample contains approximately 12,000 clones, 88% of which appear only once. Sequencing input: peripheral blood. The source of these receptors is a human donor in a cohort sampled during active COVID-19. Both conserved end residues are part of each CDR3. Fields, in order: clone size, V gene, D gene, J gene, CDR3 protein, CDR3 DNA. A D gene is named only where the DNA matches it firmly. Clone sizes are given selectively: once, few, many, or a class where the clone is expanded.

-	TRBV5-1	-	TRBJ2-7	CASSWDTGFYEQYF	TGCGCCAGCAGTTGGGACACGGGATTCTACGAGCAGTACTTC
-	TRBV27	-	TRBJ2-4	CASSLIPLAKNIQYF	TGTGCCAGCAGTTTAATCCCCTTAGCCAAAAACATTCAGTACTTC
once	TRBV5-1	TRBD1	TRBJ2-7	CASRTAGGPNPYKQYF	TGCGCCAGCAGGACGGCAGGGGGACCTAACCCCTACAAGCAGTACTTC
-	TRBV6-5	-	TRBJ1-1	CASSISQGRNTEAFF	TGTGCCAGCAGTATTTCTCAGGGTAGGAACACTGAAGCTTTCTTT
-	TRBV29-1	-	TRBJ1-4	CSVEDPRESNEKLFF	TGCAGCGTTGAAGATCCCAGGGAATCTAATGAAAAACTGTTTTTT
-	TRBV7-2	TRBD1	TRBJ2-5	CASSFITQGVVHF	TGTGCCAGCAGCTTTATAACTCAGGGGGTAGTACACTTC
-	TRBV18	-	TRBJ2-1	CASSPLDGNNEQFF	TGTGCCAGCTCACCCCTAGACGGGAACAATGAGCAGTTCTTC
few	TRBV5-1	TRBD2	TRBJ2-2	CASSPSGGETGELFF	TGCGCCAGCAGCCCTAGCGGGGGGGAAACCGGGGAGCTGTTTTTT
-	TRBV9	TRBD1	TRBJ1-2	CASSVEGTVYGYTF	TGTGCCAGCAGCGTAGAGGGGACAGTCTATGGCTACACCTTC
-	TRBV7-3	TRBD2	TRBJ2-3	CASSLLAGTTDTQYF	TGTGCCAGCAGCTTACTAGCGGGGACCACAGATACGCAGTATTTT
-	TRBV21-1	-	TRBJ1-1	CASSKDRGNTEAFF	TGTGCCAGCAGCAAAGACAGGGGGAACACTGAAGCTTTCTTT
-	TRBV7-2	-	TRBJ2-1	CATGHNEQFF	TGTGCTACAGGCCACAATGAGCAGTTCTTC
-	TRBV5-6	TRBD1	TRBJ1-2	CASSRQGANGYTF	TGTGCCAGCAGCCGACAGGGGGCGAATGGCTACACCTTC
once	TRBV2	-	TRBJ2-1	CASSGNGGGVPINEQFF	TGTGCCAGCAGCGGGAACGGCGGGGGCGTACCTATTAATGAGCAGTTCTTC
-	TRBV11-2	TRBD1	TRBJ1-1	CASNQQGRGSEAFF	TGTGCCAGCAATCAACAGGGGAGAGGGTCTGAAGCTTTCTTT
-	TRBV6-6	-	TRBJ1-1	CASLRQASNTEAFF	TGTGCCAGCCTTCGACAGGCGTCGAACACTGAAGCTTTCTTT
few	TRBV6-5	-	TRBJ1-1	CASSYSRVGTEAFF	TGTGCCAGCAGTTACTCCAGGGTAGGGACTGAAGCTTTCTTT